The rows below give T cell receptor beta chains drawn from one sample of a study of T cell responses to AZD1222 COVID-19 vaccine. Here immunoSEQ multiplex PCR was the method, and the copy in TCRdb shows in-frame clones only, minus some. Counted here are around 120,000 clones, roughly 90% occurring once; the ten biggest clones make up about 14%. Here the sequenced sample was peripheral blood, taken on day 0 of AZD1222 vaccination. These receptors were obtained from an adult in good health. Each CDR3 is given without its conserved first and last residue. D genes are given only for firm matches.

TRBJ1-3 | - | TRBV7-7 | ASSPGRGGNTIY
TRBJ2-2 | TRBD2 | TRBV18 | ASSPSLSGRETGELF
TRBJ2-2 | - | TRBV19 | ASSPLAPNTGELF
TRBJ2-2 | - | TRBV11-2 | ASSLDPGGGGTGELF
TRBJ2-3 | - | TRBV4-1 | ASSPQASRQGTDTQY
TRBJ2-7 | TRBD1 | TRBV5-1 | ASSYRGGYEQY
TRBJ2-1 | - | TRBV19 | ASRPPGAKGAAEQF
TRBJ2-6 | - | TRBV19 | ASRDFSGANVLT
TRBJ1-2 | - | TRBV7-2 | ASSLTFSGYT
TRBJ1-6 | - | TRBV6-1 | ASSEVGHSPLH
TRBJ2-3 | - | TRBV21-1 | ASSPRNGDRGAGTDTQY
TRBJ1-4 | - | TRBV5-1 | ASSPRFESAEEKLF
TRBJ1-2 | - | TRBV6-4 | ASSEGYGYT
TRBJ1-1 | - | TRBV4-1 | ASSLDFDRNTEAF
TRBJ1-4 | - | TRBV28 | ASSLAAKLF
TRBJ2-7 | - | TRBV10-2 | ASSEGLPREQY
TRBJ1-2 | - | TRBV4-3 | ASSQDRALGYGYT
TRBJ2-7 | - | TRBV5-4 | ASSLEYFEQY
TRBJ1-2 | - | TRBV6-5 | ASSSQFYGYT
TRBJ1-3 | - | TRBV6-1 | ASSERGNSGNTIY
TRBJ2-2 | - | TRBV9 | ASSVGGTGELF
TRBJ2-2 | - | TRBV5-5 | ASSLVLSTGELF
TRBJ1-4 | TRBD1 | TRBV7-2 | ASSGGGHNEKLF
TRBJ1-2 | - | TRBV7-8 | ASSFLPLAVSAGADYGYT
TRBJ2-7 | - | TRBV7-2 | ASTRAGVSHEQY
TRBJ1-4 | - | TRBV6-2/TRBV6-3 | ASSYPPGRTSTNEKLF